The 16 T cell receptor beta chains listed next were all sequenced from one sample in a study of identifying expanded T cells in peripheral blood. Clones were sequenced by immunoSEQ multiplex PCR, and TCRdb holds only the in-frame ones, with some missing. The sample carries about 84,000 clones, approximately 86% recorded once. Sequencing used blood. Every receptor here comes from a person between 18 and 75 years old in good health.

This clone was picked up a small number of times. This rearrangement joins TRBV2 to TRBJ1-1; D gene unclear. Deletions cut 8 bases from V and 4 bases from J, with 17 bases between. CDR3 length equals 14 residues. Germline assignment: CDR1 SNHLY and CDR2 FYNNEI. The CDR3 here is CASGEVAWGTEAFF. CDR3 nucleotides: TGTGCCAGCGGGGAGGTAGCTTGGGGCACTGAAGCTTTCTTT.

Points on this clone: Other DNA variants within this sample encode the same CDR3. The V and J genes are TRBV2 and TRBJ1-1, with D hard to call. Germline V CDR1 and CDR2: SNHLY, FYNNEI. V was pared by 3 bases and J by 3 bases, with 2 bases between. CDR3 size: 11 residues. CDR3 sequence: CASSEDTEAFF. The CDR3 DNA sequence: TGTGCCAGCAGTGAGGACACTGAAGCTTTCTTT.

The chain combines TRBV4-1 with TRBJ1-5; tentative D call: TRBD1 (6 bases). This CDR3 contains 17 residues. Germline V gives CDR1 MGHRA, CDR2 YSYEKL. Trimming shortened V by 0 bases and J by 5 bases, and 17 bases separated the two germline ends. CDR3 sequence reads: CASSQEPSRGLDQPQHF. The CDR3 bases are TGCGCCAGCAGCCAAGAGCCCTCGCGGGGGCTGGATCAGCCCCAGCATTTT.

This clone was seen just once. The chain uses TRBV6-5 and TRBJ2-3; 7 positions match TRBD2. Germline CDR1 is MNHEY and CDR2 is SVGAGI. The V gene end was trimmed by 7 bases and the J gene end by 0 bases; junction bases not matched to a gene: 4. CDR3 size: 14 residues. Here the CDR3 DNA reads TGTGCCAGCAAGCCGGGACTAAGCACAGATACGCAGTATTTT. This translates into CASKPGLSTDTQYF.

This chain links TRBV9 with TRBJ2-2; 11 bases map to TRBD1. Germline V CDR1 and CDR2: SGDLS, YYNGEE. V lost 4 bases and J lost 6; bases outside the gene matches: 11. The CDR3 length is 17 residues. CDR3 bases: TGTGCCAGCAGCCTCCACTCGAGGGGACAGGGGGCCGGGGAGCTGTTTTTT. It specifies CASSLHSRGQGAGELFF.

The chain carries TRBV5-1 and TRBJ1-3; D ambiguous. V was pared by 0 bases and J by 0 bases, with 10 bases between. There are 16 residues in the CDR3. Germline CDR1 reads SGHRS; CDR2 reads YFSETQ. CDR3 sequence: CASSLGHDISGNTIYF. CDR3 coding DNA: TGCGCCAGCAGCTTGGGACACGACATCTCTGGAAACACCATATATTTT.

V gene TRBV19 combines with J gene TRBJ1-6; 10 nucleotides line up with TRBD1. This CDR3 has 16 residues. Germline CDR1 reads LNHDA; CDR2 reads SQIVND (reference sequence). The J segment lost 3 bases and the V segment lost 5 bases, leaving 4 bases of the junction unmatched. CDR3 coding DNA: TGTGCCAGTAGTGGACAGGGGGGGAACTATAATTCACCCCTCCACTTT. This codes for CASSGQGGNYNSPLHF. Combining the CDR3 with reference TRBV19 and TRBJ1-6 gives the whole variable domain DGGITQSPKYLFRKEGQNVTLSCEQNLNHDAMYWYRQDPGQGLRLIYYSQIVNDFQKGDIAEGYSVSREKKESFPLTVTSAQKNPTAFYLCASSGQGGNYNSPLHFGNGTRLTVT.

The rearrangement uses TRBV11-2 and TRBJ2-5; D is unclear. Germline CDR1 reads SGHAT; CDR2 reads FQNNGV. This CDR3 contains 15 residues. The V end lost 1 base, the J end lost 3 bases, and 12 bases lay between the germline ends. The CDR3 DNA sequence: TGTGCCAGCAGCTTAGGTCCCCAGACCGAAGAGACCCAGTACTTC. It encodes CASSLGPQTEETQYF.

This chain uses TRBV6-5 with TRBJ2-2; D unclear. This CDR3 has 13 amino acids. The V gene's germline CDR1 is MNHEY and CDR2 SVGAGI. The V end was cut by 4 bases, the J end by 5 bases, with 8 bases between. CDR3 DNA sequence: TGTGCCAGCAGTTTCTCTCCGACCGGGGAGCTGTTTTTT. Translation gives CASSFSPTGELFF.

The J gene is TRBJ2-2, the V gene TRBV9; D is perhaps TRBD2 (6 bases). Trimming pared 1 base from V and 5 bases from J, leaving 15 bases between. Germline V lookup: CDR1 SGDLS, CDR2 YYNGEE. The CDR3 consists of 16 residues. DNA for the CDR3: TGTGCCAGCAGCGTAATCCCGGGAGTAGGGACCGGGGAGCTGTTTTTT. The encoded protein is CASSVIPGVGTGELFF.

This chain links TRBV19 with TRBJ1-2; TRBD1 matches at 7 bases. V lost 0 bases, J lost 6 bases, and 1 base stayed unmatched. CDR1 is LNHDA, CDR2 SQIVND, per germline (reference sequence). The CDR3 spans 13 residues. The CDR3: CASSIDDRDGYTF. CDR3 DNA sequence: TGTGCCAGTAGTATAGATGACAGGGATGGCTACACCTTC.

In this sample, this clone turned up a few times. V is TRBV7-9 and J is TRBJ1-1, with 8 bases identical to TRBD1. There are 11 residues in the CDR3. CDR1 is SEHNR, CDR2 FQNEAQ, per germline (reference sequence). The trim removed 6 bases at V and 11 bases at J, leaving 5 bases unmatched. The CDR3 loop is CASRQDRGAFF. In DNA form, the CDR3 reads TGTGCCAGCAGACAAGACAGGGGTGCTTTCTTT.

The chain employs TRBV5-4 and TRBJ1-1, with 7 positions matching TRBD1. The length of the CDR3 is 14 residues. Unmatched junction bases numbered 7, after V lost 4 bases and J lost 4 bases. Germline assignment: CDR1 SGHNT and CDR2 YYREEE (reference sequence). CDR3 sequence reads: CASSQRQGSTEAFF. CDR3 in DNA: TGTGCCAGCAGCCAGCGACAGGGTAGCACTGAAGCTTTCTTT.

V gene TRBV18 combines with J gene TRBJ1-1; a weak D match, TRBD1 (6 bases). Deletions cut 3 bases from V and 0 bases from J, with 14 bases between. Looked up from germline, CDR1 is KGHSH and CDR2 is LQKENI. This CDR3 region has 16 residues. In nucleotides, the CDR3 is TGTGCCAGCTCACCGACAGGACTCGCCATGAACACTGAAGCTTTCTTT. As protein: CASSPTGLAMNTEAFF.

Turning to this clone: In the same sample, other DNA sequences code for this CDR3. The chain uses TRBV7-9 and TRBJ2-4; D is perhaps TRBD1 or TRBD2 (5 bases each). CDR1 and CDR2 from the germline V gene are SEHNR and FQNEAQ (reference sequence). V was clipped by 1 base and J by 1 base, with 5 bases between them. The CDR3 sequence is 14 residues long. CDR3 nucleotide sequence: TGTGCCAGCAGCTTAGGGGGGGCCAAAAACATTCAGTACTTC. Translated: CASSLGGAKNIQYF.

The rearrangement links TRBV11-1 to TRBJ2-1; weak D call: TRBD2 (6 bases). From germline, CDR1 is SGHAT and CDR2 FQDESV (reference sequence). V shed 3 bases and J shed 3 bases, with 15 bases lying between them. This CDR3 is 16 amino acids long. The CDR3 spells CASSFFGTENYNEQFF. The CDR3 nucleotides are TGTGCCAGCAGCTTTTTCGGGACTGAAAACTACAATGAGCAGTTCTTC.